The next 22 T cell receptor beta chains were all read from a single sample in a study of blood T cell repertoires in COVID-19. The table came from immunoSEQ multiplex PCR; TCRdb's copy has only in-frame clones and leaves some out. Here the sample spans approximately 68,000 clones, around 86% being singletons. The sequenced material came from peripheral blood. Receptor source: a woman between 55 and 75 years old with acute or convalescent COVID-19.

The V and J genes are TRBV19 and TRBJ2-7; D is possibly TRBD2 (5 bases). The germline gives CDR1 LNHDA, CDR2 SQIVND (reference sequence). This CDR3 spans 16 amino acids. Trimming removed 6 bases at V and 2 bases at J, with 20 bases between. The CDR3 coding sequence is TGTGCCAGTAGGGTTCTCTCCTCAAAAGCGGCCTACGAGCAGTACTTC. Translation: CASRVLSSKAAYEQYF.

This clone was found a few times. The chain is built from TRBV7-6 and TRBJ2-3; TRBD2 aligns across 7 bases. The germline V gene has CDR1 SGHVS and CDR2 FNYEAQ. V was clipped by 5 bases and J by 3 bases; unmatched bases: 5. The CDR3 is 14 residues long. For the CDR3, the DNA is TGTGCCAGCAGCGCGCGGGGGTTGACAGATACGCAGTATTTT. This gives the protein CASSARGLTDTQYF.

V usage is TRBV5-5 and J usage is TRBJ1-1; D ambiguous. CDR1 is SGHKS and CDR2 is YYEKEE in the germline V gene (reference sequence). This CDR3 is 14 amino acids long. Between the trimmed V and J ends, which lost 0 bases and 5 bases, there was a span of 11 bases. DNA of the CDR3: TGTGCCAGCAGCTTGGAGATTCGAGCTACTGAAGCTTTCTTT. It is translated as CASSLEIRATEAFF.

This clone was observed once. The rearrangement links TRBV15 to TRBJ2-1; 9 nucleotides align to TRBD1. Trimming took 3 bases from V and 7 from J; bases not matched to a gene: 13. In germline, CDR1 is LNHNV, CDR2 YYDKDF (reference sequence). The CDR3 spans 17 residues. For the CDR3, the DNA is TGTGCCACCAGCAGGGAACACAGGGGGCCCACCTGGAATGAGCAGTTCTTC. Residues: CATSREHRGPTWNEQFF.

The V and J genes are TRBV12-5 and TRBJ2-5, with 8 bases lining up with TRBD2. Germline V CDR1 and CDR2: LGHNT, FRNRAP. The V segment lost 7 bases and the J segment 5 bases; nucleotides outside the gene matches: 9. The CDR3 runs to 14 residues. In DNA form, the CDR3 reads TGTGCTAGTGCCGCCGGGGGGGTCCGGGAGACCCAGTACTTC. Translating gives CASAAGGVRETQYF.

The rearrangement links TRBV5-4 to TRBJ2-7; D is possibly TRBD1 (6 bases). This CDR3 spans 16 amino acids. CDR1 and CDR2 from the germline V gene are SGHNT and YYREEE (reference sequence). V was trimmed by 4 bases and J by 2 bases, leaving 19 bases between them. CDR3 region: CASSQPSQGRPYEQYF. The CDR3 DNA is TGTGCCAGCAGCCAACCCTCACAGGGAAGGCCCTACGAGCAGTACTTC.

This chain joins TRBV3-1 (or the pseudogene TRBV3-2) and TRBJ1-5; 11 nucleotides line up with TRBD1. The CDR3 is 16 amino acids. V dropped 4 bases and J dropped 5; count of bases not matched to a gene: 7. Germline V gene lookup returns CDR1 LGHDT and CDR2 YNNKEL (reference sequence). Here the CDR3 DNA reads TGTGCCAGCAGCCCTCGGACAGGGGGCTGGCATCAGCCCCAGCATTTT. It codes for CASSPRTGGWHQPQHF.

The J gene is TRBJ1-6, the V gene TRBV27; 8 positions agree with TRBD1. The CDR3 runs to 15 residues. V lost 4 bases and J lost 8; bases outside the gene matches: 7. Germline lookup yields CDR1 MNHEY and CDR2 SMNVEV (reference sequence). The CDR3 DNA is TGTGCCAGCAGTTACGGGGGGACAGGAGATTCACCCCTCCACTTT. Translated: CASSYGGTGDSPLHF.

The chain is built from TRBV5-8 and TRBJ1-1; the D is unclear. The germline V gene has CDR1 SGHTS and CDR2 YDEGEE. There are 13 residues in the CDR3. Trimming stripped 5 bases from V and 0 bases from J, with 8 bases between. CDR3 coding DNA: TGTGCCAGCAGAAGGACTTTGAACACTGAAGCTTTCTTT. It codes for CASRRTLNTEAFF.

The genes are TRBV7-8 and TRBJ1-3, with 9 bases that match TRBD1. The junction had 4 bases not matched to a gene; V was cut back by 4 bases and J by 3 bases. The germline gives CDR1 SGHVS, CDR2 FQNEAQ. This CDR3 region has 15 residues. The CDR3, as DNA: TGTGCCAGCAGCTCGGGGACAGGGCGTGGAAACACCATATATTTT. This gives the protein CASSSGTGRGNTIYF.

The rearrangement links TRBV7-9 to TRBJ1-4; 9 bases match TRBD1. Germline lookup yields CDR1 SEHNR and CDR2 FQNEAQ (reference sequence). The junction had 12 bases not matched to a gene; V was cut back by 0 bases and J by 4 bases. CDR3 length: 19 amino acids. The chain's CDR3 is CASSLARGTGRRLNEKLFF. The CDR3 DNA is TGTGCCAGCAGCTTAGCGCGAGGGACAGGGCGCCGACTTAATGAAAAACTGTTTTTT.

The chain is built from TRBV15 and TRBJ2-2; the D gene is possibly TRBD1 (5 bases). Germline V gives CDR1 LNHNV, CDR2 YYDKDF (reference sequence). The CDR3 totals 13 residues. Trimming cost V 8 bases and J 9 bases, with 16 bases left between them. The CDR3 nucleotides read TGTGCCACCCAACAGGACCGTGCGAGGGAGCTGTTTTTT. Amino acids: CATQQDRARELFF.

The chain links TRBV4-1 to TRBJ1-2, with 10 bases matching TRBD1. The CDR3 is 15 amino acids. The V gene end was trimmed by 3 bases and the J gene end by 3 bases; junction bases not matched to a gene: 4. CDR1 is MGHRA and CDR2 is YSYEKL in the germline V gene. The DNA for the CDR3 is TGCGCCAGCAGCCAGGGGACAGGGGTGGACTATGGCTACACCTTC. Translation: CASSQGTGVDYGYTF.

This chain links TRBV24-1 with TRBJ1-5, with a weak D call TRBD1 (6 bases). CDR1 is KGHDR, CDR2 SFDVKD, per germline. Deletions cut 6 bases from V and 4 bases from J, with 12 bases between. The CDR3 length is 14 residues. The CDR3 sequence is CATSLAGENQPQHF. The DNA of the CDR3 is TGTGCCACCAGTCTGGCAGGGGAAAATCAGCCCCAGCATTTT.

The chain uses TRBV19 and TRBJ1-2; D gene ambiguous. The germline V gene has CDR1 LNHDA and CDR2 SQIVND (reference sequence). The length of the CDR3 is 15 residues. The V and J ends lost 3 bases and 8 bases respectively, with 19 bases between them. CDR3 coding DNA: TGTGCCAGTAGTATGAGTAGCTACCTTGAAATGGGCTACACCTTC. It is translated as CASSMSSYLEMGYTF.

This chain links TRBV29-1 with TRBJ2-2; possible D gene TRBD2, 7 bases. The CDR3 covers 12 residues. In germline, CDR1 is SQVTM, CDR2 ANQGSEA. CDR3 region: CAGASNTGELFF. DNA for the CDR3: TGCGCGGGGGCATCGAACACCGGGGAGCTGTTTTTT.

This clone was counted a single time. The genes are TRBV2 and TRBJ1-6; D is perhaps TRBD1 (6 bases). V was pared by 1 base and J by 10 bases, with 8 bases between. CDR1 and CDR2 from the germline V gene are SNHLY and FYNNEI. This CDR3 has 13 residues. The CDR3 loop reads CASSEGGLSPLHF. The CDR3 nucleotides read TGTGCCAGCAGTGAAGGGGGGCTATCACCCCTCCACTTT.

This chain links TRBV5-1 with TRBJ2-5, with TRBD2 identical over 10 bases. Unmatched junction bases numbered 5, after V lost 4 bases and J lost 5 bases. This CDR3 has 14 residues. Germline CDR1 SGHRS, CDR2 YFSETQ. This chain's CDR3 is CASSPLAGVETQYF. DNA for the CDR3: TGCGCCAGCAGCCCCCTAGCGGGGGTTGAGACCCAGTACTTC.

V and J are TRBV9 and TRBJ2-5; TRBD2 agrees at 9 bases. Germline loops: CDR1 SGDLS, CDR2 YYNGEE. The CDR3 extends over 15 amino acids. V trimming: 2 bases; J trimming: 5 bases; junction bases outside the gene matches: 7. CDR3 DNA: TGTGCCAGCAGCGTTAGCGGGGGTACCGGCGAGACCCAGTACTTC. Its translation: CASSVSGGTGETQYF.

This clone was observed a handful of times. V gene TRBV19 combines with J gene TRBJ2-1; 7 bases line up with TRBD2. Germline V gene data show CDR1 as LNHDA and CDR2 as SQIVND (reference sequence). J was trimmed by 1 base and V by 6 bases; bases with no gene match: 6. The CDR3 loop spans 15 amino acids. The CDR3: CASSPASGSYNEQFF. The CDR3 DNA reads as TGTGCCAGTAGCCCCGCTAGCGGTTCCTACAATGAGCAGTTCTTC.

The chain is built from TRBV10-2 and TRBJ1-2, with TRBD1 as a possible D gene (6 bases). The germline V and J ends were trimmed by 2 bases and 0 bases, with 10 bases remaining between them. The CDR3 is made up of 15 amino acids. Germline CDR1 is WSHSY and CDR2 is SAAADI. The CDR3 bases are TGCGCCAGCAGTGAGGTCAGGGGAACTAACTATGGCTACACCTTC. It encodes CASSEVRGTNYGYTF.

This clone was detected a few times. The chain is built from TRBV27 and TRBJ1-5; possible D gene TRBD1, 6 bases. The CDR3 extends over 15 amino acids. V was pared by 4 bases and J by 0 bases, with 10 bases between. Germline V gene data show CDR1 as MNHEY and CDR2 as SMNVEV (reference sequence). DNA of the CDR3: TGTGCCAGCAGTTCAGGACAGCATAGCAATCAGCCCCAGCATTTT. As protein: CASSSGQHSNQPQHF.